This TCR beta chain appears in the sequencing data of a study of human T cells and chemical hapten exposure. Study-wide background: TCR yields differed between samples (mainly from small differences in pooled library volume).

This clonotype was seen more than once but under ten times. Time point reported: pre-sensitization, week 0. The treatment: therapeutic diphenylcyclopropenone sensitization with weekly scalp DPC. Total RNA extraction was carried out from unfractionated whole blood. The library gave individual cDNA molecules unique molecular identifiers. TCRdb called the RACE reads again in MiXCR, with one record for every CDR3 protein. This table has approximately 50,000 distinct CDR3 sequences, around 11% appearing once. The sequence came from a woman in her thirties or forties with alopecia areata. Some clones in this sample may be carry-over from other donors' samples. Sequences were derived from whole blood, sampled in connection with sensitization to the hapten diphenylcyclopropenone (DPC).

The chain's CDR3 is CASRPRQGKNYGYTF. In DNA, the CDR3 is TGTGCCAGCAGGCCTCGACAGGGGAAAAACTATGGCTACACCTTC. This chain links TRBV12-3 or TRBV12-4 with TRBJ1-2; 8 nucleotides match TRBD1. The CDR3 runs to 15 residues. The junction had 8 bases not matched to a gene; V was cut back by 6 bases and J by 2 bases.